The entry below describes one T cell receptor (beta chain). Here the CDR3 omits its conserved ending phenylalanine or tryptophan, so a read error is the likely source. Because the CDR3's place on the DNA is in doubt, the DNA is left out and the CDR3 is given as listed by TCRdb. This sample was taken from a study of tumor-infiltrating lymphocytes in primary liver carcinoma. cDNA specific to TCR beta was made from around 530 ng of total RNA, with a constant-region primer employed for priming. ARM-PCR, slightly modified, supplied the TCR beta libraries through three nested multiplex PCR rounds. The opening two PCR rounds, approximately 10 cycles each, paired TRBV1-TRBV30 forward primers with a C-beta reverse primer. TCRdb used MiXCR to reprocess the multiplex PCR reads, holding one entry per CDR3 protein. This table has tens of thousands of distinct CDR3 sequences, approximately 70% appearing once. Co-extracted RNA and DNA came from around 18-30 mg of unsorted bulk tissue. Donors were untreated and chronically infected with HBV.

The CDR3 numbers 16 amino acids, ends counted. The chain carries TRBV12-3 or TRBV12-4 and TRBJ2-2; the table's TRBD1 call for D was not verified on the DNA. This TCR was recovered from a man aged 35-49 years with primary liver carcinoma and hepatitis B virus infection. Source material: liver tumor tissue from sampling region 1. The subset is: tumor region T1, superior pole. The CDR3 spells CASSLYPGSNIGELLL.